The 32 T cell receptor beta chains reported below all come from one sample, sequenced in a study of CD8+CD57+ T cells in acquired aplastic anemia. It was patients with CD8+CD57+ cell expansion by flow cytometry who were chosen for sequencing. Genomic DNA, the template, was used for profiling of the TCR beta VDJ and CDR3. TCRdb used MiXCR to reprocess the reads, holding one entry per CDR3 protein. The repertoire has 200,000 to 300,000 distinct CDR3 sequences, around 82% of them found once; the top ten carry 40% to 50%. Material: sorted CD4+, CD8+, or CD8+CD57+ T cells (not recorded which) from PBMCs. Source of these receptors: a human donor with aplastic anemia.

This chain joins TRBV7-8 and TRBJ2-7, with a tentative D call TRBD2 (5 bases). Germline V lookup: CDR1 SGHVS, CDR2 FQNEAQ. V lost 3 bases to trimming and J lost 1 base, with 22 bases between them. This CDR3 has 18 amino acids. CDR3 amino acids: CASSFPADATTLSYEQYV. For the CDR3, the DNA is TGTGCCAGCAGCTTTCCGGCAGACGCGACTACCCTTTCCTACGAGCAGTACGTC.

About this clonotype itself: At one end the junction does not follow the germline gene, possibly because of a read error. The chain links TRBV9 to TRBJ1-6; D is uncertain. The CDR3 has 14 residues. Germline CDR1 and CDR2: SGDLS and YYNGEE. In DNA form, the CDR3 reads TGTGCCAGCAGCGTAGAGGACTATCTCCTGGTCATCAACTTT. It codes for CASSVEDYLLVINF.

This chain links TRBV19 with TRBJ2-7; tentatively, D is TRBD2 (6 bases). The end of the DNA aligns better with TRBJ2-1, so the J call may be wrong. Per the germline V gene, CDR1 is LNHDA and CDR2 is SQIVND (reference sequence). The CDR3 totals 14 residues. The CDR3 reads CASSITSTDFEQFF. As DNA, the CDR3 is TGTGCCAGTAGTATTACTAGCACGGACTTTGAGCAGTTCTTC.

The chain has TRBV7-9 and TRBJ1-4; D ambiguous. Trimming took off 6 bases at V and 0 bases at J, with 17 bases between the two ends. Looked up from germline, CDR1 is SEHNR and CDR2 is FQNEAQ (reference sequence). The CDR3 is 17 amino acids. The CDR3 is CASSLDFFGTTNEKLFF. The DNA of the CDR3 is TGTGCCAGCAGTTTGGATTTCTTCGGGACAACTAATGAAAAACTGTTTTTT.

The CDR3 DNA follows: TGCAGCGCGTCCGGGACAACTAGCTACGAGCAGTACTTC. This translates into CSASGTTSYEQYF. The V and J genes are TRBV29-1 and TRBJ2-7; tentative D call: TRBD1 (6 bases). V was cut by 7 bases and J by 3 bases, with 16 bases left in between. Germline V lookup: CDR1 SQVTM, CDR2 ANQGSEA. This CDR3 contains 13 residues.

Regarding this clonotype: Because the CDR3 is missing its conserved closing phenylalanine or tryptophan, this is likely a read error. The DNA is left out, because the CDR3 cannot be placed on it with certainty; the CDR3 is given as TCRdb lists it. The chain employs TRBV7-9 and TRBJ2-5; TRBD2 is taken as the D call from the table, unchecked against the DNA. The CDR3 length equals 14 residues, ends included. Germline lookup yields CDR1 SEHNR and CDR2 FQNEAQ (reference sequence). CDR3 sequence reads: CASSIQRSGGSDEH.

With regard to this clonotype: A read error may account for a junction end that differs from germline. The chain employs TRBV5-5 and TRBJ1-2, with D possibly being TRBD1 (6 bases). This CDR3 contains 13 residues. Germline V CDR1 and CDR2: SGHKS, YYEKEE (reference sequence). The CDR3 DNA is TGCGCCAGCAGCTTCGACAGGACCTATGGCTACACCTTC. This codes for CASSFDRTYGYTF.

The CDR3 is CASSLERSADYGYFF. The CDR3 DNA reads as TGTGCCAGCAGCTTGGAACGAAGCGCCGACTATGGCTACTTCTTT. The chain uses TRBV7-2 and TRBJ1-1; D is uncertain. The germline V and J ends were trimmed by 3 bases and 14 bases, with 25 bases remaining between them. The CDR3 is made up of 15 amino acids. CDR1 and CDR2 from the germline V gene are SGHTA and FQGNSA.

In this sample, this clonotype turned up once. The chain uses TRBV7-6 and TRBJ2-5; 13 bases match TRBD2. CDR1 is SGHVS, CDR2 FNYEAQ, per germline. This CDR3 contains 15 residues. CDR3 sequence reads: CARKTSGGFQETQYF. DNA of the CDR3: TGTGCTAGAAAGACTAGCGGGGGGTTCCAGGAGACCCAGTACTTC.

DNA for the CDR3: TGTGCCAGCAGCATGGAGAGCGGAGCCTACAATGAGCAGTTCTTC. Translated: CASSMESGAYNEQFF. V is TRBV5-6 and J is TRBJ2-1, with D possibly TRBD2 on 5 matching bases. Germline V gives CDR1 SGHDT, CDR2 YYEEEE. V gave up 4 bases and J gave up 2 bases, with 13 bases separating them. The CDR3 spans 15 residues. Together with reference TRBV5-6 and TRBJ2-1, the CDR3 gives the full variable domain: DAGVTQSPTHLIKTRGQQVTLRCSPKSGHDTVSWYQQALGQGPQFIFQYYEEEERQRGNFPDRFSGHQFPNYSSELNVNALLLGDSALYLCASSMESGAYNEQFFGPGTRLTVL.

This chain uses TRBV7-3 with TRBJ1-1, with a tentative D call TRBD1 (6 bases). The CDR3 runs to 15 residues. Germline CDR1 reads SGHTA; CDR2 reads FQGTGA. Trimming stripped 6 bases from V and 8 bases from J, with 22 bases between. The CDR3 region is CASSFDGTWRAEAFF. CDR3 coding DNA: TGTGCCAGCAGTTTTGATGGGACATGGAGAGCGGAAGCTTTCTTT.

The chain carries TRBV7-8 and TRBJ2-7; tentatively, D is TRBD2 (6 bases). The CDR3 runs to 18 residues. The V gene lost 2 bases and the J gene lost 1 base, with 21 bases spanning the gap. CDR1 and CDR2 (germline): SGHVS, FQNEAQ. The CDR3 loop is CASSLQPGGETQSYEQYV. In DNA, the CDR3 is TGTGCCAGCAGCTTACAGCCAGGCGGGGAAACCCAGTCCTACGAGCAGTACGTC.

This chain connects TRBV5-6 to TRBJ1-4; TRBD1 is a possible D gene (6 bases). This CDR3 comprises 15 residues. CDR1 is SGHDT, CDR2 YYEEEE, per germline. V lost 0 bases to trimming and J lost 7 bases, with 13 bases between them. The CDR3 protein is CASSLEGGAGEKLFF. The CDR3 DNA is TGTGCCAGCAGCTTGGAGGGGGGGGCAGGTGAAAAACTGTTTTTT.

Here the CDR3 reads CASSHDGEAYGYTF. The CDR3 nucleotides are TGTGCCAGCAGTCACGACGGGGAGGCCTATGGCTACACCTTC. The chain couples TRBV12-3 or TRBV12-4 to TRBJ1-2, with D unresolved. The CDR3 is 14 amino acids. Trimming took off 5 bases at V and 4 bases at J, with 14 bases between the two ends.

Regarding this clonotype: At one of its ends the junction is not consistent with the germline gene, which may arise from a read error. The chain links TRBV5-1 to TRBJ2-2; 7 nucleotides align to TRBD2. CDR3 length: 15 residues. CDR1 is SGHRS, CDR2 YFSETQ, per germline. The CDR3 is CASSFTSAMSGELFF. The DNA of the CDR3 is TGTGCCAGCAGCTTTACTAGCGCAATGAGCGGGGAGCTGTTTTTT.

About this clonotype: Relative to the germline gene, one junction end is altered; a read error may explain this. V gene TRBV7-2 combines with J gene TRBJ2-3, with 10 bases lining up with TRBD1. The CDR3 spans 14 residues. The V gene's germline CDR1 is SGHTA and CDR2 FQGNSA. CDR3 loop: CGSGTGDHTDTQYF. DNA of the CDR3: TGTGGCAGCGGGACAGGGGATCACACAGATACGCAGTATTTT.

This chain connects TRBV12-3 or TRBV12-4 to TRBJ1-3; 7 nucleotides align to TRBD1. V was pared by 6 bases and J by 2 bases, with 1 base of the junction left unmatched. The CDR3 length is 13 residues. CDR3 sequence reads: CASRRGPGNTIYF. CDR3 DNA sequence: TGTGCCAGCAGGAGGGGGCCTGGAAACACCATATATTTT.

This clonotype was counted once. Given the absence of the conserved phenylalanine or tryptophan at the CDR3 end, a read error is likely. No DNA is shown, since the ends of the CDR3 on it are uncertain; the CDR3 is the one TCRdb lists. The V call is TRBV7-3, the J call TRBJ2-5; the table's D gene call, TRBD2, was not cross checked with the DNA. The length of the CDR3 is 12 amino acids, counting both ends. Per germline, CDR1 SGHTA and CDR2 FQGTGA. CDR3 sequence reads: CARQGEADAVDY.

This clonotype was seen only a few times. This chain joins TRBV2 and TRBJ2-1; tentatively, D is TRBD1 (5 bases). The germline CDR1 and CDR2 sequences are SNHLY and FYNNEI. The CDR3 consists of 14 residues. The ends were cut back, 6 bases at V and 7 bases at J, with 16 bases in the middle. This CDR3 is CASRLPGIDNEQFF. The CDR3, as DNA: TGTGCCAGCAGGTTGCCAGGGATCGATAATGAGCAGTTCTTC. The full variable domain, completed using reference TRBV2 and TRBJ2-1, is EPEVTQTPSHQVTQMGQEVILRCVPISNHLYFYWYRQILGQKVEFLVSFYNNEISEKSEIFDDQFSVERPDGSNFTLKIRSTKLEDSAMYFCASRLPGIDNEQFFGPGTRLTVL.

In its sample, this clonotype was seen a few times. The rearrangement joins TRBV2 to TRBJ2-7, with 10 bases fitting TRBD1. The V and J ends lost 7 bases and 7 bases, in that order; junction bases with no gene match: 7. CDR3 length: 13 amino acids. Germline V gene data show CDR1 as SNHLY and CDR2 as FYNNEI. This CDR3 is CASKGQGSGEQYF. The DNA of the CDR3 is TGTGCCAGCAAGGGACAGGGGTCAGGTGAGCAGTACTTC.

This clonotype was counted a few times. The V call is TRBV25-1, the J call TRBJ1-1; 9 bases map to TRBD1. The CDR3 spans 15 residues. Germline assignment: CDR1 MGHDK and CDR2 SYGVNS. Unmatched junction bases numbered 3, after V lost 3 bases and J lost 1 base. This CDR3 is CASSDGTGPNTEAFF. DNA of the CDR3: TGTGCCAGCAGTGATGGGACAGGGCCGAACACTGAAGCTTTCTTT.

DNA for the CDR3: TGTGCCAGCAGCTTATATCTAACAGGGAACTCGGAAGAGCAGTTCTTC. Translating gives CASSLYLTGNSEEQFF. The chain recombines TRBV7-8 with TRBJ2-1, with a tentative D call TRBD1 (6 bases). Between the trimmed V and J ends, which lost 2 bases and 10 bases, there was a span of 21 bases. This CDR3 is 16 amino acids long. Germline CDR1 is SGHVS and CDR2 is FQNEAQ.

As for this clonotype: A much bigger clone sits one base away, suggesting this may be a read error. The CDR3 region is CASSVGLADTDKPFF. The CDR3 nucleotides read TGTGCCAGCAGCGTAGGACTAGCGGACACAGATAAGCCTTTCTTT. The rearrangement links TRBV9 to TRBJ1-1; tentatively, D is TRBD1 (5 bases). V lost 0 bases and J 12 bases, leaving 21 bases between the germline ends. Per germline, CDR1 SGDLS and CDR2 YYNGEE. The CDR3 loop spans 15 amino acids.

There are a few counts of this clonotype. Just one base apart from a much larger clone, this may be a read error. No conserved phenylalanine or tryptophan is present at the end of the CDR3, so a read error is the likely explanation. Because the CDR3's place on the DNA is in doubt, the DNA is left out and the CDR3 is given as listed by TCRdb. The chain recombines TRBV19 with TRBJ2-1; TRBD2, the D gene given by the table, was not confirmed from the DNA. Germline V gene data show CDR1 as LNHDA and CDR2 as SQIVND (reference sequence). A total of 16 residues make up the CDR3, ends included. CDR3 sequence reads: CASSIASGGYNEQLFV.

CDR3 nucleotide sequence: TGTGCCAGCAGCTTAGCGCGAGGTCCCGCTACGCTGTATTACGAGCAGTACGTC. Amino acid sequence: CASSLARGPATLYYEQYV. The chain combines TRBV7-8 with TRBJ2-7; D gene ambiguous. The CDR3 runs to 18 residues. V was shortened by 0 bases and J by 4 bases, with 22 bases between the two germline ends. CDR1 and CDR2 from the germline V gene are SGHVS and FQNEAQ.

The genes are TRBV7-9 and TRBJ2-5; weak D call: TRBD2 (7 bases). Germline values: CDR1 SEHNR, CDR2 FQNEAQ (reference sequence). Between the trimmed V and J ends, which lost 6 bases and 7 bases, there was a span of 27 bases. The CDR3 sequence is 17 residues long. This CDR3 reads CASSYPTPGGSFLTQYF. For the CDR3, the DNA is TGTGCCAGCAGTTACCCCACACCGGGGGGCAGTTTTTTGACCCAGTACTTC.

On this clonotype: Sequence at one end of the junction differs from germline and may be a read error. The gene calls are TRBV15 and TRBJ1-2; TRBD1 matches at 8 bases. This CDR3 has 14 residues. The germline V gene has CDR1 LNHNV and CDR2 YYDKDF (reference sequence). CDR3 nucleotides: TGCGCCAGCAGCTCATACAGGGGGAGTGATGGCTACACCTTC. The encoded protein is CASSSYRGSDGYTF.

This clonotype was seen at least ten times. The chain employs TRBV20-1 and TRBJ1-1; 7 bases fit TRBD1. This CDR3 is 15 amino acids long. V gave up 2 bases and J gave up 7 bases; unmatched junction bases: 13. Germline V gene lookup returns CDR1 DFQATT and CDR2 SNEGSKA (reference sequence). CDR3 region: CSARTPLTGDLEAFF. DNA of the CDR3: TGCAGTGCTAGAACCCCACTAACAGGGGACCTTGAAGCTTTCTTT.

As regards this clonotype: A junction end diverges from the germline sequence, so it may reflect a read error. Here the CDR3 reads CASSLFQALRENNF. CDR3 in DNA: TGTGCCAGCAGCTTATTCCAAGCCCTAAGGGAGAACAATTTT. The chain has TRBV7-6 and TRBJ2-3; a possible D gene is TRBD2 (5 bases). This CDR3 has 14 residues. Germline V gene lookup returns CDR1 SGHVS and CDR2 FNYEAQ.

The genes are TRBV2 and TRBJ2-3, with D tentatively TRBD1 (6 bases). The CDR3 loop spans 15 amino acids. From germline, CDR1 is SNHLY and CDR2 FYNNEI. The V end lost 8 bases, the J end lost 2 bases, and 17 bases lay between the germline ends. The CDR3 spells CASGDRDTLTDTQYF. CDR3 sequence (DNA): TGTGCCAGCGGGGACCGGGACACCCTCACAGATACGCAGTATTTT.

This clonotype was counted a single time. The rearrangement joins TRBV10-2 to TRBJ2-3, with D perhaps given as TRBD1 or TRBD2 (5 bases each). Trimming removed 7 bases at V and 4 bases at J, with 9 bases between. The length of the CDR3 is 12 residues. Germline V gene data show CDR1 as WSHSY and CDR2 as SAAADI. For the CDR3, the DNA is TGCGCCAGCAAAATGGGGGCAGATACGCAGTATTTT. It codes for CASKMGADTQYF.

The chain joins TRBV7-2 to TRBJ2-1; 8 positions match TRBD1. The CDR3 consists of 16 residues. The ends lost 3 bases at V and 9 bases at J; junction bases unmatched: 13. Looked up from germline, CDR1 is SGHTA and CDR2 is FQGNSA. The CDR3 is CASSLPGGADSGEQFF. The CDR3 coding sequence is TGTGCCAGCAGCTTGCCAGGGGGCGCCGACAGCGGTGAGCAGTTCTTC. Supplemented by reference TRBV7-2 and TRBJ2-1, the full variable domain reads GAGVSQSPSNKVTEKGKDVELRCDPISGHTALYWYRQSLGQGLEFLIYFQGNSAPDKSGLPSDRFSAERTGGSVSTLTIQRTQQEDSAVYLCASSLPGGADSGEQFFGPGTRLTVL.